This passage covers 27 T cell receptor beta chains from one sample sequenced in a study of shared T cell receptors in the human thymus. TCRdb's copy holds only in-frame clones and misses some; the assay was immunoSEQ multiplex PCR. The table includes about 660,000 clones, around 87% detected once. The data also belong to a second study, concerning human thymus T cells.

The sequencing input was thymocytes. These receptor sequences come from a boy younger than two with a congenital heart defect.

V usage is TRBV10-2 and J usage is TRBJ2-1, with D tentatively TRBD2 (6 bases). CDR1 and CDR2 (germline): WSHSY, SAAADI. Trimming pared 4 bases from V and 7 bases from J, leaving 14 bases between. CDR3 length equals 14 residues. The CDR3 nucleotides read TGCGCCAGCAGTGGGGGTGCCGCGGGGAATGAGCAGTTCTTC. Residues: CASSGGAAGNEQFF.

V is TRBV29-1 and J is TRBJ1-2; no firm D call. Trimming removed 4 bases at V and 6 bases at J, with 12 bases between. Per the germline V gene, CDR1 is SQVTM and CDR2 is ANQGSEA. The CDR3 covers 12 residues. The CDR3 sequence: CSVGSTQHGYTF. The CDR3 nucleotides read TGCAGCGTTGGCTCCACACAGCATGGCTACACCTTC.

The CDR3 loop reads CASSFRTSGSPNEQFF. The CDR3 region has the DNA TGTGCCAGCAGCTTTAGGACTAGCGGGAGTCCGAATGAGCAGTTCTTC. The chain couples TRBV7-9 to TRBJ2-1; 13 nucleotides align to TRBD2. The germline V gene encodes CDR1 SEHNR and CDR2 FQNEAQ (reference sequence). The CDR3 spans 16 residues. The ends lost 3 bases at V and 7 bases at J; junction bases unmatched: 6.

V is TRBV18 and J is TRBJ1-5, with D maybe TRBD1 (6 bases). The V end lost 2 bases, the J end lost 2 bases, and 7 bases lay between the germline ends. The CDR3 covers 14 residues. Germline V gene lookup returns CDR1 KGHSH and CDR2 LQKENI. DNA of the CDR3: TGTGCCAGCTCACCAGAGGGGGGCAATCAGCCCCAGCATTTT. It translates to CASSPEGGNQPQHF.

This sequence joins TRBV5-8 and TRBJ2-1, with a possible D match to TRBD2 (6 bases). Germline CDR1 is SGHTS and CDR2 is YDEGEE. This CDR3 comprises 13 residues. Trimming took off 1 base at V and 8 bases at J, with 10 bases between the two ends. The CDR3 protein is CASSLYGGYEQFF. The CDR3, as DNA: TGTGCCAGCAGCTTGTACGGGGGTTATGAGCAGTTCTTC.

V gene TRBV4-1 combines with J gene TRBJ2-7; 12 nucleotides match TRBD2. This CDR3 has 15 residues. Trimming removed 3 bases from V and 1 base from J; junction bases left unmatched: 1. CDR1 is MGHRA and CDR2 is YSYEKL in the germline V gene. The CDR3 reads CASSHGLAGSYEQYF. CDR3 sequence (DNA): TGCGCCAGCAGCCACGGACTAGCGGGGTCCTACGAGCAGTACTTC.

V and J are TRBV7-4 and TRBJ1-1; no firm D call. Germline V lookup: CDR1 SGHVT, CDR2 SQSDAQ. The CDR3 is 18 amino acids. V was shortened by 2 bases and J by 3 bases, with 22 bases between the two germline ends. The CDR3 loop reads CASSLPGTPSSADTEAFF. DNA of the CDR3: TGTGCCAGCAGCTTACCTGGTACCCCGTCCTCGGCGGACACTGAAGCTTTCTTT.

The chain is built from TRBV14 and TRBJ2-7; D might be TRBD2 (6 bases). This CDR3 is built from 13 residues. Germline CDR1 reads SGHDN; CDR2 reads FVKESK. V was pared by 1 base and J by 6 bases, with 10 bases between. The CDR3, as DNA: TGTGCCAGCAGCCAAGGGGTGGAGGGCGAGCAGTACTTC. Its translation is CASSQGVEGEQYF.

The chain employs TRBV7-2 and TRBJ1-1; D call uncertain. Germline V CDR1 and CDR2: SGHTA, FQGNSA. The CDR3 is 13 amino acids. Trimming cost V 4 bases and J 8 bases, with 14 bases left between them. The CDR3 protein is CASSSRQWREAFF. The CDR3 DNA follows: TGTGCCAGCAGCTCGAGGCAGTGGCGGGAAGCTTTCTTT.

V gene TRBV10-3 combines with J gene TRBJ2-1; D is perhaps TRBD2 (5 bases). The ends were cut back, 10 bases at V and 8 bases at J, with 12 bases in the middle. CDR1 is ENHRY and CDR2 is SYGVKD in the germline V gene. The CDR3 totals 11 residues. CDR3 DNA: TGTGCCACCGGACTGGGCCATGAGCAGTTCTTC. Translating gives CATGLGHEQFF.

V usage is TRBV9 and J usage is TRBJ2-1; 10 nucleotides align to TRBD2. CDR1 is SGDLS and CDR2 is YYNGEE in the germline V gene. The CDR3 totals 15 residues. Unmatched junction bases numbered 4, after V lost 0 bases and J lost 7 bases. CDR3 in amino acids: CASSVGGSGGNEQFF. The CDR3 region has the DNA TGTGCCAGCAGCGTAGGGGGTAGCGGGGGGAATGAGCAGTTCTTC.

This clone was observed a handful of times. The chain combines TRBV4-1 with TRBJ1-1; D might be TRBD1 (5 bases). The CDR3 loop spans 13 amino acids. In germline, CDR1 is MGHRA, CDR2 YSYEKL. Deletions cut 3 bases from V and 8 bases from J, with 13 bases between. This chain's CDR3 is CASSQAGTAEAFF. The CDR3 DNA is TGCGCCAGCAGCCAGGCGGGGACGGCCGAAGCTTTCTTT.

The chain has TRBV5-6 and TRBJ2-4, with 7 bases fitting TRBD2. V trimming: 5 bases; J trimming: 5 bases; junction bases outside the gene matches: 13. The germline V gene encodes CDR1 SGHDT and CDR2 YYEEEE. The CDR3 runs 16 residues. The CDR3 spells CASSLGRAPKENIQYF. CDR3 nucleotides: TGTGCCAGCAGTCTAGGGAGGGCCCCAAAGGAAAACATTCAGTACTTC.

As for this clone: The sample has other DNA sequences that encode this CDR3 too. The gene calls are TRBV6-1 and TRBJ1-6; 8 nucleotides align to TRBD1. The CDR3 loop spans 17 amino acids. The germline V gene encodes CDR1 MNHNS and CDR2 SASEGT. With V trimmed by 4 bases and J by 7 bases, 12 bases remained unmatched. The DNA for the CDR3 is TGTGCCAGCAGTGCGCGAGACAGGGGAAAACGGAATTCACCCCTCCACTTT. Protein sequence: CASSARDRGKRNSPLHF.

The rearrangement joins TRBV7-9 to TRBJ2-3; D perhaps matches TRBD1 (6 bases). The germline gives CDR1 SEHNR, CDR2 FQNEAQ (reference sequence). Trimming took 8 bases from V and 2 from J, leaving 11 bases between them. This CDR3 contains 13 residues. The CDR3 DNA is TGTGCCAGCCAGGGGTGGGACACAGATACGCAGTATTTT. It is translated as CASQGWDTDTQYF.

The rearrangement uses TRBV28 and TRBJ2-1, with 7 bases fitting TRBD1. The germline CDR1 and CDR2 sequences are MDHEN and SYDVKM. The CDR3 is 15 residues long. The CDR3 DNA reads as TGTGTCACTACAAGGGGGCCAATTACCCACAATGAGCAGTTCTTC. It is translated as CVTTRGPITHNEQFF.

V and J are TRBV7-8 and TRBJ2-7; 12 nucleotides match TRBD2. Germline trimming cut 1 base from V and 5 bases from J; bases unmatched to any gene: 9. The CDR3 extends over 17 amino acids. In germline, CDR1 is SGHVS, CDR2 FQNEAQ. The CDR3 region has the DNA TGTGCCAGCAGCTTAGTCCCGACTAGCGGGAGAGTACACGAGCAGTACTTC. Encoded protein: CASSLVPTSGRVHEQYF.

The V gene is TRBV14, the J gene TRBJ2-1; 7 nucleotides align to TRBD2. The CDR3 loop spans 16 amino acids. The V gene end was trimmed by 0 bases and the J gene end by 0 bases; junction bases not matched to a gene: 2. Germline loops: CDR1 SGHDN, CDR2 FVKESK. The CDR3 DNA reads TGTGCCAGCAGCCAAGAGAGCGGGGTCTCCTACAATGAGCAGTTCTTC. Its translation: CASSQESGVSYNEQFF.

This clone came up once. This chain joins TRBV6-5 and TRBJ2-5; 7 bases are a match to TRBD1. Germline V gives CDR1 MNHEY, CDR2 SVGAGI. The CDR3 spans 15 residues. V lost 4 bases to trimming and J lost 0 bases; unmatched junction nucleotides: 5. The CDR3 region has the DNA TGTGCCAGCAGTTCTAAAAGGGGGCACCAAGAGACCCAGTACTTC. Its translation: CASSSKRGHQETQYF.

The V call is TRBV15, the J call TRBJ2-1; TRBD1 agrees at 7 bases. Trimming cost V 2 bases and J 2 bases; bases outside gene matches: 9. The V gene's germline CDR1 is LNHNV and CDR2 YYDKDF (reference sequence). This CDR3 is built from 17 residues. CDR3 bases: TGTGCCACCAGCAGACCCCCCGACAGGGCTACCTACAATGAGCAGTTCTTC. Its translation is CATSRPPDRATYNEQFF.

The chain links TRBV20-1 to TRBJ1-5, with D perhaps TRBD1 (6 bases). The V end was cut by 5 bases, the J end by 7 bases, with 9 bases between. The germline gives CDR1 DFQATT, CDR2 SNEGSKA (reference sequence). This CDR3 comprises 11 residues. This chain's CDR3 is CSARRGQPQHF. The DNA for the CDR3 is TGCAGTGCTCGTAGGGGGCAGCCCCAGCATTTT.

This sequence joins TRBV7-3 and TRBJ2-2; TRBD2 agrees at 7 bases. In germline, CDR1 is SGHTA, CDR2 FQGTGA. V trimming: 5 bases; J trimming: 8 bases; junction bases outside the gene matches: 11. The CDR3 covers 15 residues. The CDR3 loop is CASSPSGRELGELFF. In DNA form, the CDR3 reads TGTGCCAGCAGCCCCTCGGGGAGGGAGTTAGGGGAGCTGTTTTTT.

The chain couples TRBV25-1 to TRBJ2-7; TRBD1 is a possible D gene (6 bases). V lost 6 bases and J 2 bases, leaving 17 bases between the germline ends. This CDR3 has 15 residues. Germline CDR1 and CDR2: MGHDK and SYGVNS. The CDR3 loop reads CASSNTQGRPYEQYF. CDR3 DNA: TGTGCCAGCAGCAACACCCAGGGGCGACCCTACGAGCAGTACTTC.

The CDR3 spells CASSQGGYTEAFF. Written as DNA, the CDR3 is TGTGCCAGCAGCCAGGGGGGTTACACTGAAGCTTTCTTT. The V and J genes are TRBV6-5 and TRBJ1-1; 7 bases line up with TRBD1. The V and J ends lost 6 bases and 3 bases, in that order; junction bases with no gene match: 4. CDR1 is MNHEY and CDR2 is SVGAGI in the germline V gene. The CDR3 sequence is 13 residues long.

The V and J genes are TRBV6-1 and TRBJ2-7; tentative D call: TRBD1 (8 bases). The ends were cut back, 2 bases at V and 3 bases at J, with 17 bases in the middle. Germline V gives CDR1 MNHNS, CDR2 SASEGT. The CDR3 is 16 amino acids. CDR3 sequence reads: CASSEFPTGEGYEQYF. The DNA for the CDR3 is TGTGCCAGCAGTGAATTTCCGACAGGGGAGGGCTACGAGCAGTACTTC.

V usage is TRBV28 and J usage is TRBJ2-5, with 8 bases that match TRBD1. J gave up 2 bases and V 9 bases, and 20 bases lay outside the gene matches. The CDR3 is 18 amino acids. Germline V gene lookup returns CDR1 MDHEN and CDR2 SYDVKM. The CDR3 DNA reads as TGTGCCAGTAATCCTCAACCCCGATCAGGGGGCTATCAAGAGACCCAGTACTTC. Its translation is CASNPQPRSGGYQETQYF.

The chain couples TRBV28 to TRBJ1-4, with 7 bases identical to TRBD1. After removal of 5 bases from V and 7 bases from J, the junction contained 10 bases not matched to a gene. CDR3 length: 15 residues. CDR1 and CDR2 (germline): MDHEN, SYDVKM. The CDR3 region is CASSPRQGWGEKLFF. In DNA, the CDR3 is TGTGCCAGCAGTCCCAGACAGGGTTGGGGTGAAAAACTGTTTTTT.